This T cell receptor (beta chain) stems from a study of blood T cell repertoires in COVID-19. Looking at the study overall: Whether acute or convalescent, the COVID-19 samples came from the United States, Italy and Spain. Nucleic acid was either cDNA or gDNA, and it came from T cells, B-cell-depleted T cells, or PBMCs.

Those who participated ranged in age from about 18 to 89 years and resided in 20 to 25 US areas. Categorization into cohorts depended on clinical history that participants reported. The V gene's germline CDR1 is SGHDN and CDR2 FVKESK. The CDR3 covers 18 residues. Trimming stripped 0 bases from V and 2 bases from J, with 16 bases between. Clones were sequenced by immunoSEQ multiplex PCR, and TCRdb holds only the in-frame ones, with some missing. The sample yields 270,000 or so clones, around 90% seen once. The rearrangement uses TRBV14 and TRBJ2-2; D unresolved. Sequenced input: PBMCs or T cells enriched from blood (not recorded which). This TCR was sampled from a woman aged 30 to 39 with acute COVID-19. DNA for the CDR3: TGTGCCAGCAGCCAAGATACGATACGGGTTGTAAACACCGGGGAGCTGTTTTTT. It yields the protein CASSQDTIRVVNTGELFF.